The rows below give T cell receptor beta chains drawn from one sample of a study of OX40 agonist ivuxolimab in advanced cancers. The data were produced by immunoSEQ multiplex PCR, yet TCRdb's version contains in-frame clones alone and is incomplete. This sample has about 64,000 clones, with more than 75% found just once. Sequenced here: CD4+ or CD8+ T cells sorted from blood, sampled in a trial of the OX40 agonist ivuxolimab. These TCRs come from an adult with an advanced solid tumor such as melanoma, head and neck, liver or kidney cancer. The CDR3 runs from the conserved cysteine through the conserved F or W. A D gene is named only where the DNA matches it firmly. Clone size appears in some rows only: once, few, many, or a class for an expanded clone.

abundance,v_gene,d_gene,j_gene,CDR3nt,CDR3aa
-,TRBV4-3,-,TRBJ2-5,TGCGCCAGCAGCCAAGATGTGGGGATTGGTGGGGAGACCCAGTACTTC,CASSQDVGIGGETQYF
-,TRBV6-5,TRBD2,TRBJ2-7,TGTGCCAGCAGTTACTCCTCTTCAGCGGGGGGGTACGAGCAGTACTTC,CASSYSSSAGGYEQYF
-,TRBV7-3,-,TRBJ2-6,TGTGCCAGCAGCTTAGGCGGAGGTGGGGCCAACGTCCTGACTTTC,CASSLGGGGANVLTF
few,TRBV4-3,TRBD1,TRBJ1-6,TGCGCCAGCAGCCTCAAGGGACAGTCCGGCGCACCCCTCCACTTT,CASSLKGQSGAPLHF
once,TRBV5-4,-,TRBJ2-1,TGTGCCAGCAGCTTGCTCTCGGACCGCAATGAGCAGTTCTTC,CASSLLSDRNEQFF
-,TRBV7-8,TRBD1,TRBJ2-2,TGTGCCAGCAGGGACAGGACGAACACCGGGGAGCTGTTTTTT,CASRDRTNTGELFF
once,TRBV7-3,TRBD2,TRBJ2-2,TGTGCCAGCAGCTTAAGTGGGACACTAGCGGGGGGTCCAGGGGACACCGGGGAGCTGTTTTTT,CASSLSGTLAGGPGDTGELFF
once,TRBV5-1,TRBD2,TRBJ2-7,TGCGCCAGCAGCGGAGCTAGCGGGATAAACTACGAGCAGTACTTC,CASSGASGINYEQYF
-,TRBV5-6,-,TRBJ2-5,TGTGCCACCACTAGGGGGGGTAGAGGGCAAGAGACCCAGTACTTC,CATTRGGRGQETQYF
-,TRBV5-6,-,TRBJ2-3,TGTGCCAGCAGCTGGGGGGCGGGGGACACAGATACGCAGTATTTT,CASSWGAGDTDTQYF
-,TRBV6-1,-,TRBJ2-7,TGTGCCAGCCTCGCGGGAGCCAGGGGCTACGAGCAGTACTTC,CASLAGARGYEQYF
-,TRBV6-5,-,TRBJ1-2,TGTGCCAGCAGTTACCGCCGGGGGTACGGCTACACCTTC,CASSYRRGYGYTF
-,TRBV29-1,-,TRBJ1-4,TGCAGCGTTGATACTAATGAAAAACTGTTTTTT,CSVDTNEKLFF
-,TRBV5-4,TRBD1,TRBJ2-7,TGTGCCAGCAGCCCACCGGGACAGGGATACGAGCAGTACTTC,CASSPPGQGYEQYF
-,TRBV11-3,-,TRBJ2-1,TGTGCCAGCAGCGCCCGCTGGATGGAGCAGTTCTTC,CASSARWMEQFF
-,TRBV5-5,-,TRBJ2-5,TGTGCCAGCAGCTTGGTATTGAGAATCTCGGCGGAGACCCAGTACTTC,CASSLVLRISAETQYF
-,TRBV6-1,TRBD2,TRBJ2-7,TGTGCCAGCTTAGCGGGGGGGCTGGGTGAGCAGTACTTC,CASLAGGLGEQYF
-,TRBV27,-,TRBJ1-6,TGTGCCAGCAGTTTAGGGGTCAATTCACCCCTCCACTTT,CASSLGVNSPLHF
-,TRBV11-3,TRBD2,TRBJ2-3,TGTGCCAGCAGCTCGGGACTAGCGGGAGGGTCGGATACGCAGTATTTT,CASSSGLAGGSDTQYF
-,TRBV4-1,-,TRBJ1-4,TGCGCCAGCAGCCAATCAAAGGGACCGGTTGAAAAACTGTTTTTT,CASSQSKGPVEKLFF
few,TRBV7-2,-,TRBJ1-1,TGTGCCAGCAGCTTAGGCATGATACCTGAAGCTTTCTTT,CASSLGMIPEAFF
once,TRBV10-3,TRBD1,TRBJ1-1,TGTGCCATCAGCGAGGGGACAGCGAACACTGAAGCTTTCTTT,CAISEGTANTEAFF
-,TRBV9,TRBD2,TRBJ2-1,TGTGCCAGCAGCGAGGGGACTAGCTACAATGAGCAGTTCTTC,CASSEGTSYNEQFF
-,TRBV19,TRBD1,TRBJ1-1,TGTGCCAGTAGTCCACGACAGGGCTTGAACACTGAAGCTTTCTTT,CASSPRQGLNTEAFF
-,TRBV11-3,-,TRBJ2-5,TGTGCCAGCAGCTTAGATACAGAGACCCAGTACTTC,CASSLDTETQYF
-,TRBV29-1,-,TRBJ2-5,TGCAGCGCAGCGTGGACAGCTCAAGAGACCCAGTACTTC,CSAAWTAQETQYF
-,TRBV6-4,-,TRBJ1-1,TGTGCCAGCAGTGCCTCACATCCGACAGCCCACACTGAAGCTTTCTTT,CASSASHPTAHTEAFF
-,TRBV29-1,-,TRBJ2-3,TGCAGTGCCTTCCTGGGCAGCACAGATACGCAGTATTTT,CSAFLGSTDTQYF
-,TRBV6-5,-,TRBJ1-2,TGTGCCAGCAGGATTGAAGAGGGATCTAACTATGGCTACACCTTC,CASRIEEGSNYGYTF
once,TRBV30,-,TRBJ1-5,TGTGCCTGGAGCCTTGGGGGTCGCAGCAATCAGCCCCAGCATTTT,CAWSLGGRSNQPQHF
-,TRBV18,-,TRBJ2-5,TGTGCCAGCTCACCACCGATACAGGAAGGTACCCAGTACTTC,CASSPPIQEGTQYF
-,TRBV6-1,TRBD1,TRBJ2-7,TGTGCCAGCAGGCCGGGACAGGGGGCCTACGAGCAGTACTTC,CASRPGQGAYEQYF
few,TRBV5-1,-,TRBJ2-5,TGCGCCAGCAGCCTAACCGGGGGCCTCCAAGAGACCCAGTACTTC,CASSLTGGLQETQYF
-,TRBV10-1,-,TRBJ1-1,TGCGCCAGCAGTGACGGTCGGAACACTGAAGCTTTCTTT,CASSDGRNTEAFF
-,TRBV7-2,-,TRBJ2-5,TGTGCCAGCAGCTTAGTTGAGGAGACCCAGTACTTC,CASSLVEETQYF
-,TRBV5-1,TRBD2,TRBJ2-2,TGCGCCAGCAACAACGGGACTATCGCGAACACCGGGGAGCTGTTTTTT,CASNNGTIANTGELFF
few,TRBV6-5,-,TRBJ1-5,TGTGCCAGCAGTTACAGGAGCAATCAGCCCCAGCATTTT,CASSYRSNQPQHF